Shown below are 31 T cell receptor beta chains from a single sample sequenced in a study of blood T cell repertoires in COVID-19. Using immunoSEQ multiplex PCR, the repertoire was profiled, and TCRdb retains in-frame clones only, with some absent. Of 100,000 to 150,000 clones in the sample, 85% were seen once. The specimen was peripheral blood. The receptors were sampled from a woman older than 75 with acute or convalescent COVID-19.

The V call is TRBV2, the J call TRBJ1-1; TRBD1 aligns across 7 bases. Germline CDR1 SNHLY, CDR2 FYNNEI. V was pared by 8 bases and J by 1 base, with 10 bases of the junction left unmatched. The CDR3 has 15 residues. The CDR3 region is CASLLGDRENTEAFF. CDR3 DNA sequence: TGTGCCAGCCTCCTCGGCGACAGGGAGAACACTGAAGCTTTCTTT. Complete variable domain (other parts from reference TRBV2 and TRBJ1-1): EPEVTQTPSHQVTQMGQEVILRCVPISNHLYFYWYRQILGQKVEFLVSFYNNEISEKSEIFDDQFSVERPDGSNFTLKIRSTKLEDSAMYFCASLLGDRENTEAFFGQGTRLTVV.

The chain joins TRBV6-1 to TRBJ2-5; D perhaps matches TRBD2 (6 bases). V dropped 1 base and J dropped 7 bases, with 10 bases sitting between them. Looked up from germline, CDR1 is MNHNS and CDR2 is SASEGT. The CDR3 runs to 13 residues. The CDR3 sequence: CASSEVGGSTQYF. CDR3 coding DNA: TGTGCCAGCAGTGAAGTTGGGGGGTCGACCCAGTACTTC.

The chain uses TRBV5-1 and TRBJ1-3; 7 bases match TRBD1. The CDR3 runs 16 residues. Germline loops: CDR1 SGHRS, CDR2 YFSETQ. The J segment lost 2 bases and the V segment lost 0 bases, leaving 5 bases of the junction unmatched. The CDR3: CASSLGQGSPGNTIYF. The CDR3 DNA reads as TGCGCCAGCAGCTTGGGACAGGGAAGCCCTGGAAACACCATATATTTT. Together with reference TRBV5-1 and TRBJ1-3, the CDR3 gives the full variable domain: KAGVTQTPRYLIKTRGQQVTLSCSPISGHRSVSWYQQTPGQGLQFLFEYFSETQRNKGNFPGRFSGRQFSNSRSEMNVSTLELGDSALYLCASSLGQGSPGNTIYFGEGSWLTVV.

V usage is TRBV3-1 (or the pseudogene TRBV3-2) and J usage is TRBJ1-2, with a weak D call TRBD1 (5 bases). V was cut by 0 bases and J by 5 bases, with 13 bases left in between. The CDR3 length is 15 residues. Germline V lookup: CDR1 LGHDT, CDR2 YNNKEL (reference sequence). CDR3 loop: CASSQDGKGRYGYTF. The CDR3 DNA reads as TGTGCCAGCAGCCAAGATGGGAAGGGGCGGTATGGCTACACCTTC.

This chain joins TRBV19 and TRBJ2-7; possibly TRBD1 for D (6 bases). The CDR3 is 15 residues long. Germline V gene sequence: CDR1 LNHDA, CDR2 SQIVND (reference sequence). The V end lost 9 bases, the J end lost 5 bases, and 23 bases lay between the germline ends. In DNA form, the CDR3 reads TGTGCCAGCCAACCTCAAGACAGGAGGTCGGACGAGCAGTACTTC. It codes for CASQPQDRRSDEQYF.

This clone was seen only a few times. The rearrangement uses TRBV9 and TRBJ1-3; no reliable D call. The CDR3 contains 15 residues. CDR1 and CDR2 (germline): SGDLS, YYNGEE. V was trimmed by 4 bases and J by 0 bases, leaving 11 bases between them. In DNA, the CDR3 is TGTGCCAGCAGCCGAGACGGGAACTCTGGAAACACCATATATTTT. It specifies CASSRDGNSGNTIYF.

The chain is built from TRBV5-1 and TRBJ1-2; 7 bases are a match to TRBD1. Trimming took 4 bases from V and 8 from J; bases not matched to a gene: 8. The CDR3 spans 13 residues. Looked up from germline, CDR1 is SGHRS and CDR2 is YFSETQ. CDR3 loop: CASSILTGDGYTF. DNA of the CDR3: TGCGCCAGCAGCATTCTTACAGGGGACGGCTACACCTTC.

The chain joins TRBV11-2 to TRBJ1-4, with 7 bases fitting TRBD1. V shed 5 bases and J 8 bases; nucleotides not matched to a gene: 8. The CDR3 covers 14 residues. In germline, CDR1 is SGHAT, CDR2 FQNNGV. Here the CDR3 reads CASSPTGQWEKLFF. CDR3 DNA: TGTGCCAGCAGCCCTACGGGACAGTGGGAAAAACTGTTTTTT.

The chain joins TRBV7-9 to TRBJ1-5; D possibly corresponds to TRBD1 (5 bases). Germline V gene sequence: CDR1 SEHNR, CDR2 FQNEAQ (reference sequence). Trimming pared 4 bases from V and 6 bases from J, leaving 13 bases between. CDR3 size: 14 residues. Here the CDR3 reads CASSSQGYIQPQHF. The CDR3 DNA follows: TGTGCCAGCAGCTCCCAGGGTTATATTCAGCCCCAGCATTTT.

The gene calls are TRBV5-1 and TRBJ1-1, with TRBD1 matching 8 bases. V lost 2 bases and J lost 4; bases outside the gene matches: 13. The CDR3 contains 17 residues. The germline CDR1 and CDR2 sequences are SGHRS and YFSETQ. The CDR3 nucleotides read TGCGCCAGCAGCTTCCTCGGACAGGGTAACTTGGGCACTGAAGCTTTCTTT. Translated, it gives CASSFLGQGNLGTEAFF.

V and J are TRBV5-1 and TRBJ1-1; 10 bases are shared with TRBD1. Germline CDR1 and CDR2: SGHRS and YFSETQ. V gave up 3 bases and J gave up 7 bases; unmatched junction bases: 3. The CDR3 length is 13 residues. DNA for the CDR3: TGCGCCAGCAGCTACCGGGACAGGGGTGAAGCTTTCTTT. Translating it yields CASSYRDRGEAFF.

The chain carries TRBV4-1 and TRBJ2-2; D perhaps matches TRBD1 (6 bases). There are 16 residues in the CDR3. V was clipped by 4 bases and J by 0 bases, with 12 bases between them. Germline V lookup: CDR1 MGHRA, CDR2 YSYEKL. The chain's CDR3 is CASSRYGTSNTGELFF. The CDR3 bases are TGCGCCAGCAGCCGCTACGGGACATCGAACACCGGGGAGCTGTTTTTT.

This clone has ten or more counts. The chain employs TRBV10-2 and TRBJ1-3, with 7 bases matching TRBD1. The CDR3 loop spans 13 amino acids. From germline, CDR1 is WSHSY and CDR2 SAAADI. J gave up 0 bases and V 10 bases, and 3 bases lay outside the gene matches. The CDR3, as DNA: TGCGCCACCAGGGGGGGCTCTGGAAACACCATATATTTT. Translated: CATRGGSGNTIYF.

The chain carries TRBV2 and TRBJ1-4; D gene unclear. V was pared by 4 bases and J by 8 bases, with 11 bases between. Germline V gives CDR1 SNHLY, CDR2 FYNNEI. CDR3 length: 13 amino acids. CDR3 sequence reads: CASSVQFVEKLFF. In nucleotides, the CDR3 is TGTGCCAGCAGTGTACAATTCGTGGAAAAACTGTTTTTT.

This chain joins TRBV5-6 and TRBJ1-6; 9 positions match TRBD1. CDR3 length equals 19 residues. After removal of 5 bases from V and 0 bases from J, the junction contained 12 bases not matched to a gene. Germline V gene lookup returns CDR1 SGHDT and CDR2 YYEEEE. The CDR3 spells CASSLRSGQGPSYNSPLHF. CDR3 bases: TGTGCCAGCAGTCTGAGGTCGGGACAGGGCCCCTCCTATAATTCACCCCTCCACTTT.

About this clone itself: Other DNA sequences in this sample translate to the same CDR3. The chain is built from TRBV7-3 and TRBJ2-1; 9 positions match TRBD2. The CDR3 covers 15 residues. Germline loops: CDR1 SGHTA, CDR2 FQGTGA. V lost 0 bases, J lost 4 bases, and 1 base stayed unmatched. In nucleotides, the CDR3 is TGTGCCAGCAGCTTAACTAGCGGGGGATACAATGAGCAGTTCTTC. It specifies CASSLTSGGYNEQFF.

This sequence joins TRBV15 and TRBJ1-2, with 9 bases fitting TRBD1. V was pared by 3 bases and J by 2 bases, with 4 bases of the junction left unmatched. CDR1 LNHNV and CDR2 YYDKDF come from the germline V gene (reference sequence). This CDR3 contains 15 residues. The CDR3 region has the DNA TGTGCCACCAGCAGGGGACAGGGACGGAACTATGGCTACACCTTC. It translates to CATSRGQGRNYGYTF.

The rearrangement joins TRBV5-1 to TRBJ1-1; D perhaps matches TRBD1 (6 bases). The germline V gene encodes CDR1 SGHRS and CDR2 YFSETQ. V was pared by 4 bases and J by 0 bases, with 19 bases between. The CDR3 length is 17 residues. CDR3 in amino acids: CASSPLTGGGMNTEAFF. CDR3 bases: TGCGCCAGCAGCCCTTTGACAGGCGGGGGGATGAACACTGAAGCTTTCTTT.

This clone was seen once. The chain has TRBV7-2 and TRBJ1-3; D possibly corresponds to TRBD1 (6 bases). The CDR3 runs 16 residues. V was clipped by 3 bases and J by 0 bases, with 12 bases between them. Germline V CDR1 and CDR2: SGHTA, FQGNSA. The DNA for the CDR3 is TGTGCCAGCAGCTTTACAGGGCAAGGCTCTGGAAACACCATATATTTT. Its protein product is CASSFTGQGSGNTIYF.

J is TRBJ1-4 and V is TRBV19; possible D gene TRBD1, 6 bases. Germline CDR1 reads LNHDA; CDR2 reads SQIVND (reference sequence). Trimming removed 10 bases from V and 10 bases from J, with 19 bases in between. The CDR3 has 13 residues. This CDR3 reads CAIQGTRGGKLFF. The CDR3 region has the DNA TGTGCCATTCAGGGGACCCGAGGAGGAAAACTGTTTTTT. Drawing the rest from reference TRBV19 and TRBJ1-4, the complete variable domain is DGGITQSPKYLFRKEGQNVTLSCEQNLNHDAMYWYRQDPGQGLRLIYYSQIVNDFQKGDIAEGYSVSREKKESFPLTVTSAQKNPTAFYLCAIQGTRGGKLFFGSGTQLSVL.

The table lists this clone with a few counts. The chain employs TRBV5-1 and TRBJ2-7; D may be TRBD1 (5 bases). Trimming took 0 bases from V and 2 from J, leaving 15 bases between them. This CDR3 has 16 amino acids. CDR1 and CDR2 from the germline V gene are SGHRS and YFSETQ. CDR3 protein: CASSLDALGPPYEQYF. The CDR3 region has the DNA TGCGCCAGCAGCTTGGACGCGTTGGGGCCTCCCTACGAGCAGTACTTC.

In this sample, this clone turned up once. The CDR3 DNA is TGTGCCAGCACCCTGCGGGCGGATACTTATGGCTACACCTTC. Translating it yields CASTLRADTYGYTF. The chain has TRBV3-1 (or the pseudogene TRBV3-2) and TRBJ1-2; D unresolved. CDR3 length: 14 residues. The germline gives CDR1 LGHDT, CDR2 YNNKEL (reference sequence). V gave up 7 bases and J gave up 5 bases, with 17 bases separating them.

The chain combines TRBV19 with TRBJ2-7; D remains unclear. In germline, CDR1 is LNHDA, CDR2 SQIVND (reference sequence). This CDR3 has 15 amino acids. Trimming shortened V by 3 bases and J by 5 bases, and 17 bases separated the two germline ends. The CDR3 here is CASSISPGSGHEQYF. The CDR3 coding sequence is TGTGCCAGTAGTATCTCGCCCGGGTCCGGCCACGAGCAGTACTTC. The whole variable domain, remainder taken from reference TRBV19 and TRBJ2-7, is DGGITQSPKYLFRKEGQNVTLSCEQNLNHDAMYWYRQDPGQGLRLIYYSQIVNDFQKGDIAEGYSVSREKKESFPLTVTSAQKNPTAFYLCASSISPGSGHEQYFGPGTRLTVT.

The DNA of the CDR3 is TGTGCCAGCAGTTCGGGACAGGGGAGAGCTAACTATGGCTACACCTTC. Translated: CASSSGQGRANYGYTF. The V gene is TRBV5-6, the J gene TRBJ1-2; 10 bases are shared with TRBD1. The germline V gene has CDR1 SGHDT and CDR2 YYEEEE. There are 16 residues in the CDR3. Trimming removed 5 bases from V and 0 bases from J; junction bases left unmatched: 7.

The chain carries TRBV6-2 or TRBV6-3 and TRBJ2-7, with D possibly matching TRBD1 (6 bases). The length of the CDR3 is 15 residues. V was trimmed by 6 bases and J by 7 bases, leaving 22 bases between them. Germline V CDR1 and CDR2: MNHEY, SVGEGT. CDR3 bases: TGTGCCAGCAGGCCTACAGGGTCCCGGATGAGAGAGCAGTACTTC. Protein product: CASRPTGSRMREQYF.

The chain couples TRBV5-1 to TRBJ1-1; TRBD1 might be the D (5 bases). This CDR3 is 16 amino acids long. Trimming cost V 2 bases and J 7 bases, with 21 bases left between them. The germline gives CDR1 SGHRS, CDR2 YFSETQ. CDR3 in DNA: TGCGCCAGCAGCTTCGACTGGCAATCGGGGGTGGGTGAAGCTTTCTTT. It specifies CASSFDWQSGVGEAFF.

The chain links TRBV5-5 to TRBJ2-1, with 12 bases matching TRBD2. Germline lookup yields CDR1 SGHKS and CDR2 YYEKEE (reference sequence). V shed 6 bases and J 0 bases; nucleotides not matched to a gene: 16. The CDR3 is made up of 20 amino acids. The CDR3 here is CASNQPSGLAGQSSYNEQFF. The CDR3 region has the DNA TGTGCCAGCAACCAACCCTCGGGACTAGCGGGCCAAAGCTCCTACAATGAGCAGTTCTTC. The full variable domain, completed using reference TRBV5-5 and TRBJ2-1, is DAGVTQSPTHLIKTRGQQVTLRCSPISGHKSVSWYQQVLGQGPQFIFQYYEKEERGRGNFPDRFSARQFPNYSSELNVNALLLGDSALYLCASNQPSGLAGQSSYNEQFFGPGTRLTVL.

The CDR3 DNA sequence: TGTGCCAGTAGTATAGATTTTGAGACAGGACACGGCCATTTCTATGGCTACACCTTC. As protein: CASSIDFETGHGHFYGYTF. The chain uses TRBV19 and TRBJ1-2; possible D gene TRBD1, 6 bases. The CDR3 extends over 19 amino acids. With 0 bases removed from V and 4 bases from J, the gap between germline ends came to 24 bases. The germline V gene has CDR1 LNHDA and CDR2 SQIVND (reference sequence).

This clone has more than one count but fewer than ten. This chain uses TRBV13 with TRBJ1-1; D is perhaps TRBD1 (5 bases). The CDR3 has 14 amino acids. V was shortened by 5 bases and J by 4 bases, with 14 bases between the two germline ends. The V gene's germline CDR1 is PRHDT and CDR2 FYEKMQ (reference sequence). DNA for the CDR3: TGTGCCAGCAGCCTTGGGGGGATCGGCACTGAAGCTTTCTTT. Translation gives CASSLGGIGTEAFF.

This clone came up once. Other nucleotide sequences from this sample produce the same CDR3. The chain recombines TRBV28 with TRBJ1-2; the D is unclear. Deletions cut 5 bases from V and 3 bases from J, with 7 bases between. The CDR3 is 12 residues long. CDR1 and CDR2 from the germline V gene are MDHEN and SYDVKM. The CDR3 DNA reads as TGTGCCAGCAGTCTCGGGGACTATGGCTACACCTTC. Its protein is CASSLGDYGYTF.

The chain is built from TRBV5-6 and TRBJ1-1, with 8 nucleotides matching TRBD1. Trimming took 3 bases from V and 7 from J; bases not matched to a gene: 5. The length of the CDR3 is 13 residues. The germline CDR1 and CDR2 sequences are SGHDT and YYEEEE. The CDR3 DNA reads as TGTGCCAGCAGCTGGGGACAGGAATTTGAAGCTTTCTTT. It yields the protein CASSWGQEFEAFF.